The 14 T cell receptor beta chains in this list originate from one sample, sequenced in a study of T cell repertoires in cytomegalovirus infection. A single record per CDR3 protein comes from TCRdb applying MiXCR to the reads. Among about 180,000 distinct CDR3 sequences listed, around 14% were seen once. The material sequenced was PBMCs. The receptor set was obtained from a human donor in good health (CMV status not recorded). Some clones in this sample may be carry-over from other donors' samples.

This clonotype was observed a handful of times. The chain joins TRBV28 to TRBJ2-5, with 10 bases matching TRBD2. Trimming cost V 4 bases and J 1 base; bases outside gene matches: 6. The germline gives CDR1 MDHEN, CDR2 SYDVKM. The CDR3 loop spans 16 amino acids. The CDR3 is CASSSIAGGPQETQYF. The CDR3 DNA sequence: TGTGCCAGCAGTTCAATAGCGGGAGGCCCCCAAGAGACCCAGTACTTC.

V gene TRBV19 combines with J gene TRBJ2-1, with D unclear. Germline CDR1 LNHDA, CDR2 SQIVND (reference sequence). The CDR3 totals 15 residues. Trimming took 6 bases from V and 0 from J, leaving 12 bases between them. For the CDR3, the DNA is TGTGCCAGTAGCCTTACTTGGAGCTCCTACAATGAGCAGTTCTTC. Protein: CASSLTWSSYNEQFF.

The CDR3 region is CATSRDTGGPGNTIYF. DNA for the CDR3: TGTGCCACCAGCAGAGATACCGGGGGCCCAGGAAACACCATATATTTT. V and J are TRBV15 and TRBJ1-3; D possibly corresponds to TRBD1 (6 bases). The CDR3 runs to 16 residues. Trimming stripped 0 bases from V and 4 bases from J, with 13 bases between. Germline V CDR1 and CDR2: LNHNV, YYDKDF (reference sequence).

J is TRBJ1-2 and V is TRBV20-1, with 7 bases lining up with TRBD1. V lost 6 bases, J lost 4 bases, and 14 bases stayed unmatched. The CDR3 is 15 residues long. Germline assignment: CDR1 DFQATT and CDR2 SNEGSKA (reference sequence). In DNA, the CDR3 is TGCAGTGCGCCGACAGGGCGAGGAGTGTTCTATGGCTACACCTTC. Its protein is CSAPTGRGVFYGYTF.

This clonotype was recorded a few times. This chain uses TRBV2 with TRBJ1-1; TRBD1 is a possible D gene (6 bases). Germline values: CDR1 SNHLY, CDR2 FYNNEI. V was clipped by 4 bases and J by 10 bases, with 16 bases between them. The CDR3 consists of 13 residues. CDR3 region: CASSAQGFPGAFF. CDR3 nucleotides: TGTGCCAGCAGTGCCCAGGGGTTTCCTGGAGCTTTCTTT.

The chain couples TRBV29-1 to TRBJ1-4; TRBD1 matches 8 bases. Per germline, CDR1 SQVTM and CDR2 ANQGSEA. Trimming cost V 0 bases and J 8 bases; bases outside gene matches: 14. The CDR3 runs to 17 residues. CDR3 amino acids: CSVEDLSHDRGNEKLFF. CDR3 sequence (DNA): TGCAGCGTTGAAGATCTCTCCCATGACAGGGGAAACGAAAAACTGTTTTTT.

The rearrangement links TRBV10-3 to TRBJ2-7, with unresolved D. This CDR3 comprises 12 residues. Germline values: CDR1 ENHRY, CDR2 SYGVKD. V was clipped by 2 bases and J by 4 bases, with 6 bases between them. The CDR3 sequence: CAISEVVYEQYF. The CDR3 DNA sequence: TGTGCCATCAGTGAGGTTGTTTACGAGCAGTACTTC.

The chain links TRBV28 to TRBJ2-1, with D possibly being TRBD1 (6 bases). Germline CDR1 and CDR2: MDHEN and SYDVKM. Trimming pared 0 bases from V and 5 bases from J, leaving 8 bases between. The CDR3 covers 14 residues. CDR3 residues: CASSLWDRNNEQFF. In nucleotides, the CDR3 is TGTGCCAGCAGTTTATGGGACAGAAACAATGAGCAGTTCTTC.

This clonotype has only a few counts. A read error may explain this, as a much larger clone is one base away. The rearrangement links TRBV28 to TRBJ2-1, with D possibly matching TRBD1 (6 bases). The CDR3 has 14 amino acids. V was trimmed by 7 bases and J by 0 bases, leaving 10 bases between them. Germline V gene data show CDR1 as MDHEN and CDR2 as SYDVKM. CDR3 in DNA: TGTGCCAGCACTTTGGACAGCTCCTACAATGAGCAGTTCTTC. Protein sequence: CASTLDSSYNEQFF.

This sequence joins TRBV12-3 or TRBV12-4 and TRBJ2-7, with D uncertain. V was clipped by 6 bases and J by 2 bases, with 8 bases between them. The CDR3 extends over 12 amino acids. The CDR3 loop is CASSPQAYEQYF. In DNA form, the CDR3 reads TGTGCCAGCAGCCCGCAAGCCTACGAGCAGTACTTC.

This clonotype was seen ten or more times. The chain links TRBV6-1 to TRBJ2-1; D is perhaps TRBD2 (6 bases). V was clipped by 5 bases and J by 0 bases, with 11 bases between them. The length of the CDR3 is 15 residues. Germline V gene data show CDR1 as MNHNS and CDR2 as SASEGT. The CDR3 region has the DNA TGTGCCAGCAGTTCGAGTAGCGGCTCCTACAATGAGCAGTTCTTC. This translates into CASSSSSGSYNEQFF.

This clonotype came up many times. The rearrangement joins TRBV29-1 to TRBJ1-2; 7 nucleotides agree with TRBD1. Trimming took 7 bases from V and 9 from J; bases not matched to a gene: 14. Germline CDR1 and CDR2: SQVTM and ANQGSEA. The CDR3 has 13 residues. The CDR3 sequence: CSDTPGGTCCYTF. CDR3 sequence (DNA): TGCAGCGACACCCCAGGGGGGACTTGTTGCTACACCTTC.

The table lists this clonotype with many counts. This chain uses TRBV10-3 with TRBJ2-3, with 9 bases lining up with TRBD2. The CDR3 contains 14 residues. J lost 3 bases, V lost 10 bases, and 8 bases had no gene match. Germline lookup yields CDR1 ENHRY and CDR2 SYGVKD. The CDR3 DNA reads TGTGCCACATTAGCGGGGGCCACAACAGATACGCAGTATTTT. This codes for CATLAGATTDTQYF.

The sample holds many counts of this clonotype. The chain carries TRBV11-2 and TRBJ2-3, with D possibly being TRBD2 (6 bases). The germline gives CDR1 SGHAT, CDR2 FQNNGV. The CDR3 length is 15 residues. V was trimmed by 5 bases and J by 0 bases, leaving 12 bases between them. CDR3 in DNA: TGTGCCAGCAGCCCGAAGGCGGGGAGCACAGATACGCAGTATTTT. Translating it yields CASSPKAGSTDTQYF.